This TCR beta chain was retrieved from a study of T cells in localized non-small cell lung cancer. TCRdb keeps only in-frame clones here, not all; method: immunoSEQ multiplex PCR. The sample lists about 78,000 clones, roughly four fifths occurring once. The CDR3 sequence is 16 residues long. Germline CDR1 and CDR2: LNHDA and SQIVND (reference sequence). V gave up 6 bases and J gave up 7 bases, with 21 bases separating them. Material: peripheral blood, obtained before any cancer treatment. The chain employs TRBV19 and TRBJ1-4; D is possibly TRBD1 (6 bases). The sequence was collected from a man between 40 and 75 years old with stage I lung adenocarcinoma. The DNA for the CDR3 is TGTGCCAGTAGGCTCCTCGAAGGGGGATATAGTGAAAAACTGTTTTTT. Translated, it gives CASRLLEGGYSEKLFF.